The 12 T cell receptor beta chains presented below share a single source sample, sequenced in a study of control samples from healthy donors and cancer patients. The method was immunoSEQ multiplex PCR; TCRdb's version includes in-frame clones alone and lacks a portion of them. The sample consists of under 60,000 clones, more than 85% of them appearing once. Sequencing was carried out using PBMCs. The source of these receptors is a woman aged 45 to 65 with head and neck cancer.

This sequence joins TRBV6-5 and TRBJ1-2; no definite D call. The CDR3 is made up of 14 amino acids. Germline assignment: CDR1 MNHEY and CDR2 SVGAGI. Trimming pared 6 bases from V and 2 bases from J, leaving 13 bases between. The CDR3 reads CASSRDTFNYGYTF. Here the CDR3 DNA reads TGTGCCAGCAGCCGCGACACCTTCAACTATGGCTACACCTTC.

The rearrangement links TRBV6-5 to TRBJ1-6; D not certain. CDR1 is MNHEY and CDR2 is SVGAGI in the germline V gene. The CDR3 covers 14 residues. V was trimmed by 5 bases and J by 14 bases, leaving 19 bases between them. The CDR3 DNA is TGTGCCAGCAGTCCGAACCCCTGGGGTAGGTCCCTCCACTTT. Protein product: CASSPNPWGRSLHF.

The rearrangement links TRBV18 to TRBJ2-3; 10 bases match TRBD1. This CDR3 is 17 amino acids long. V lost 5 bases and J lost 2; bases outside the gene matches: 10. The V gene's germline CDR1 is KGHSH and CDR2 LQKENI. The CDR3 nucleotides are TGTGCCAGCTCAAATTTCGGGACAGGGGTGTCCACAGATACGCAGTATTTT. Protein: CASSNFGTGVSTDTQYF.

The CDR3: CASSLGDSRGGEQYF. Written as DNA, the CDR3 is TGTGCCAGCAGCTTAGGGGACAGCCGCGGAGGGGAGCAGTACTTC. This sequence joins TRBV13 and TRBJ2-7; D may be TRBD1 or TRBD2 (6 bases each). With 0 bases removed from V and 7 bases from J, the gap between germline ends came to 16 bases. Germline CDR1 PRHDT, CDR2 FYEKMQ (reference sequence). This CDR3 is 15 amino acids long. Together with reference TRBV13 and TRBJ2-7, the CDR3 gives the full variable domain: AAGVIQSPRHLIKEKRETATLKCYPIPRHDTVYWYQQGPGQDPQFLISFYEKMQSDKGSIPDRFSAQQFSDYHSELNMSSLELGDSALYFCASSLGDSRGGEQYFGPGTRLTVT.

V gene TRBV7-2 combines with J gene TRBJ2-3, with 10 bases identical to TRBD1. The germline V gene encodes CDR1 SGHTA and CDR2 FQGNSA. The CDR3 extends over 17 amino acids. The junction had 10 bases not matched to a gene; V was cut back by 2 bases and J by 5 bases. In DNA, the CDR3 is TGTGCCAGCAGCTTAAAACCGTCGGGACAGGGGAAAGATACGCAGTATTTT. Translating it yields CASSLKPSGQGKDTQYF. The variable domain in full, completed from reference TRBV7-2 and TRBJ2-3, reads GAGVSQSPSNKVTEKGKDVELRCDPISGHTALYWYRQSLGQGLEFLIYFQGNSAPDKSGLPSDRFSAERTGGSVSTLTIQRTQQEDSAVYLCASSLKPSGQGKDTQYFGPGTRLTVL.

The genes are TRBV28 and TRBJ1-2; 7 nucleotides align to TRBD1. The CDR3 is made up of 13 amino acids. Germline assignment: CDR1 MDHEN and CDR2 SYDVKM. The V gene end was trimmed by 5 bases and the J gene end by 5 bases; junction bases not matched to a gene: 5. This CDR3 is CASSPTGQYGYTF. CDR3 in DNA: TGTGCCAGCAGTCCGACAGGGCAGTATGGCTACACCTTC.

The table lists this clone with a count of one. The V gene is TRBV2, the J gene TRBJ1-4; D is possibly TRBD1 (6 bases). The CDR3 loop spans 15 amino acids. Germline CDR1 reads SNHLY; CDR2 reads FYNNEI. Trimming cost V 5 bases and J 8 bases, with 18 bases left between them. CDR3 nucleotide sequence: TGTGCCAGCAGTTTCCTTGACAGGCCCAGAGAAAAACTGTTTTTT. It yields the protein CASSFLDRPREKLFF. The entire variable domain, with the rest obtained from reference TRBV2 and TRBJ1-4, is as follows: EPEVTQTPSHQVTQMGQEVILRCVPISNHLYFYWYRQILGQKVEFLVSFYNNEISEKSEIFDDQFSVERPDGSNFTLKIRSTKLEDSAMYFCASSFLDRPREKLFFGSGTQLSVL.

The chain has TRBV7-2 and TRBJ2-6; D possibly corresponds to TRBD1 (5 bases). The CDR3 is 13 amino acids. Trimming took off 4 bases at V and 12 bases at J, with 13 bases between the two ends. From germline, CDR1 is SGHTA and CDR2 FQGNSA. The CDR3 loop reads CASSSDTLGVLTF. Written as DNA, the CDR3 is TGTGCCAGCAGCTCGGACACCTTGGGCGTCCTGACTTTC.

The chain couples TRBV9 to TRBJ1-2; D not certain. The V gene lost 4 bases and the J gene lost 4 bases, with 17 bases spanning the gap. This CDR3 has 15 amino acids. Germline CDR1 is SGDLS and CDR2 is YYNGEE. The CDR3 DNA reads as TGTGCCAGCAGCCAACGGACGGGGAATTCCTATGGCTACACCTTC. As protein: CASSQRTGNSYGYTF.

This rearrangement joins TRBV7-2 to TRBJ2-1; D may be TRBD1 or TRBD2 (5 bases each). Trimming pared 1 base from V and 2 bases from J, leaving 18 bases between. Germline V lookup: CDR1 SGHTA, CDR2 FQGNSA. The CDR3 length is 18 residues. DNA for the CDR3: TGTGCCAGCAGCTTAGGAGAAGGGGCAGCGGACCCCTACAATGAGCAGTTCTTC. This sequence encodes CASSLGEGAADPYNEQFF. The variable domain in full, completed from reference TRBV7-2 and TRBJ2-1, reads GAGVSQSPSNKVTEKGKDVELRCDPISGHTALYWYRQSLGQGLEFLIYFQGNSAPDKSGLPSDRFSAERTGGSVSTLTIQRTQQEDSAVYLCASSLGEGAADPYNEQFFGPGTRLTVL.

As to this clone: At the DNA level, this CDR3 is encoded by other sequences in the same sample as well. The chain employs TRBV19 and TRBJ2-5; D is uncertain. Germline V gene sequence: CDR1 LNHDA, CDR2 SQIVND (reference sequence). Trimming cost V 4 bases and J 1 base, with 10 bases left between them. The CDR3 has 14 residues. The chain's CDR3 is CASSTLTLQETQYF. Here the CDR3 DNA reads TGTGCCAGTAGTACCCTAACTCTCCAAGAGACCCAGTACTTC.

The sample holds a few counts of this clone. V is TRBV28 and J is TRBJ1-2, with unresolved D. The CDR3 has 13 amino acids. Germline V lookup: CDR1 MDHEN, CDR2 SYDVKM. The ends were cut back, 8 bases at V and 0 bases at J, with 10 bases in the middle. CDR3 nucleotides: TGTGCCAGCGGGGTAACAGCTAACTATGGCTACACCTTC. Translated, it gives CASGVTANYGYTF.